This entry describes one T cell receptor beta chain. Germline lookup yields CDR1 MNHNS and CDR2 SASEGT. J lost 4 bases, V lost 4 bases, and 4 bases had no gene match. CDR3 length: 15 residues. The data were taken from a study of blood T cell repertoires in COVID-19. In the original analysis: Researchers report that nucleated cell counts were estimated from reference gene primer amplification. The data were produced by immunoSEQ multiplex PCR, yet TCRdb's version contains in-frame clones alone and is incomplete. D and trimming come from the DNA, and the V and J calls and clone size come from that table. Altogether about 90,000 clones are present, about 89% being singletons, with the ten largest covering approximately 3.6%.

The sequencing sample was made of peripheral blood. V gene TRBV6-1 combines with J gene TRBJ2-2; 9 nucleotides match TRBD1. This sequence was found in a woman between 70 and 85 years old with acute or convalescent COVID-19. This CDR3 reads CASSVSTGGTGELFF. Here the CDR3 DNA reads TGTGCCAGCAGTGTATCGACAGGGGGCACCGGGGAGCTGTTTTTT.